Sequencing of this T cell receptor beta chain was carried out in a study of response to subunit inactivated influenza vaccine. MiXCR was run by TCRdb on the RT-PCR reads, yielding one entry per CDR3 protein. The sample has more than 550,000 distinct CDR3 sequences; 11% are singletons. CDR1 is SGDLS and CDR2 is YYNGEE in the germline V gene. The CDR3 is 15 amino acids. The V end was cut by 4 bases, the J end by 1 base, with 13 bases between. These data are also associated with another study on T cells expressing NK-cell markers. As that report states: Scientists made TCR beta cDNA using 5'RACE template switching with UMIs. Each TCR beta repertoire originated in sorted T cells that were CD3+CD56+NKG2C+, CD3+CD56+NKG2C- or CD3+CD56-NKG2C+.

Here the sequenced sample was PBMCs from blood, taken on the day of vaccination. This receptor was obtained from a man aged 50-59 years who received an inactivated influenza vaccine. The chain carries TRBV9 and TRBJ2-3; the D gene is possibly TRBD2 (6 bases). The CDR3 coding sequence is TGTGCCAGCAGCCCAACTAGCCTGGGCACAGATACGCAGTATTTT. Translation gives CASSPTSLGTDTQYF. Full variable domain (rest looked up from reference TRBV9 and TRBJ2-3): DSGVTQTPKHLITATGQRVTLRCSPRSGDLSVYWYQQSLDQGLQFLIQYYNGEERAKGNILERFSAQQFPDLHSELNLSSLELGDSALYFCASSPTSLGTDTQYFGPGTRLTVL.